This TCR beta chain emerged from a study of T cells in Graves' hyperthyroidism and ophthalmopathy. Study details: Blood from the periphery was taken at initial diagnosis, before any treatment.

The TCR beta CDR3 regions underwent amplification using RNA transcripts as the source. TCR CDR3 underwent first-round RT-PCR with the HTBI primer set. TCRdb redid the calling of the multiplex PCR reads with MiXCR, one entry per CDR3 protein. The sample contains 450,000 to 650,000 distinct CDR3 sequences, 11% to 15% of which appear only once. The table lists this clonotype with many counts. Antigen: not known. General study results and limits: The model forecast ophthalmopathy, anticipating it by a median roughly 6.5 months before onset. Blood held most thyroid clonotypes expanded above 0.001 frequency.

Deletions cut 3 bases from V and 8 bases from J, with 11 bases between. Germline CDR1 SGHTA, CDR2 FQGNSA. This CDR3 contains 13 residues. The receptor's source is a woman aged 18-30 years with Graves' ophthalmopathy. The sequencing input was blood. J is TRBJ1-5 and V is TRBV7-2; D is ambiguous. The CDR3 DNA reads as TGTGCCAGCAGCTTTGATCTTGGGAAGCCCCAGCATTTT. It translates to CASSFDLGKPQHF.